Reported below is one T cell receptor (beta chain). The Seattle site enrolled patients during active infection and followed them longitudinally. Study processing details: Estimates of nucleated cell counts were drawn from the amplification of reference gene primers. Only in-frame clones appear in the TCRdb table, and some are missing; sequencing was by immunoSEQ multiplex PCR. That table gives V, J and clone size, and the DNA gave D and trimming. The sample gives around 190,000 clones, nearly 90% of which show up once; over 15% is in the top ten. The data stem from a study of blood T cell repertoires in COVID-19. The CDR3 has 15 residues. Trimming removed 4 bases from V and 2 bases from J; junction bases left unmatched: 7. Germline V CDR1 and CDR2: SQVTM, ANQGSEA.

J is TRBJ2-7 and V is TRBV29-1; 11 bases agree with TRBD2. Sequenced material: peripheral blood. The clonotype was recovered from a middle-aged man with COVID-19, enrolled during active disease. The CDR3, as DNA: TGCAGCGTTGTAATAGTAGCGGGAGGGCCCTACGAGCAGTACTTC. This translates into CSVVIVAGGPYEQYF.